These 13 T cell receptor beta chains were sequenced from one sample in a study of T cells in Graves' hyperthyroidism and ophthalmopathy. Amplification targeted TCR beta CDR3 regions from RNA transcripts. The study used the HTBI primer set for a first-round RT-PCR of the TCR CDR3. TCRdb reanalysed the multiplex PCR reads using MiXCR and keeps one entry per CDR3 protein. The table has roughly 700,000 distinct CDR3 sequences, about 18% seen once. The sequenced sample consisted of blood. Source of these receptors: a man aged 50 to 59 with Graves' hyperthyroidism.

This clonotype was observed a handful of times. The DNA for the CDR3 is TGTGCCTGGAGCAAAGCGGGAGTTACGACCCAGTACTTC. Amino acids: CAWSKAGVTTQYF. J is TRBJ2-5 and V is TRBV30; 8 bases match TRBD2. The CDR3 is 13 amino acids. Germline values: CDR1 GTSNPN, CDR2 SVGIG (reference sequence). V dropped 3 bases and J dropped 7; count of bases not matched to a gene: 7.

Ten or more counts support this clonotype. V is TRBV30 and J is TRBJ1-1; possibly TRBD1 for D (6 bases). CDR1 GTSNPN and CDR2 SVGIG come from the germline V gene (reference sequence). The length of the CDR3 is 12 residues. Trimming pared 5 bases from V and 5 bases from J, leaving 12 bases between. CDR3 protein: CAWQTGVTEAFF. In nucleotides, the CDR3 is TGTGCCTGGCAGACAGGTGTTACTGAAGCTTTCTTT.

The chain uses TRBV28 and TRBJ1-5; TRBD1 matches at 7 bases. The germline V gene has CDR1 MDHEN and CDR2 SYDVKM. There are 14 residues in the CDR3. After removal of 10 bases from V and 2 bases from J, the junction contained 8 bases not matched to a gene. The CDR3 DNA reads as TGTGCCATCAGGGGGGGATTTGGCAATCAGCCCCAGCATTTT. It translates to CAIRGGFGNQPQHF.

There are many counts of this clonotype. The V and J genes are TRBV2 and TRBJ2-1, with 12 bases fitting TRBD2. The CDR3 has 15 amino acids. From germline, CDR1 is SNHLY and CDR2 FYNNEI. The ends lost 5 bases at V and 5 bases at J; junction bases unmatched: 4. The CDR3 nucleotides are TGTGCCAGCAGTTGGACTAGCGGGGTAAACAATGAGCAGTTCTTC. This sequence encodes CASSWTSGVNNEQFF.

This clonotype was found many times. This sequence joins TRBV6-1 and TRBJ2-1; 8 bases are shared with TRBD2. Germline values: CDR1 MNHNS, CDR2 SASEGT. The CDR3 runs to 14 residues. The junction had 6 bases not matched to a gene; V was cut back by 5 bases and J by 6 bases. In DNA, the CDR3 is TGTGCCAGCAGTTTAGCGGGGTGGGGCAATGAGCAGTTCTTC. Amino acid sequence: CASSLAGWGNEQFF.

This clonotype was seen repeatedly, ten times or more. V and J are TRBV19 and TRBJ1-4, with 7 bases matching TRBD1. The germline CDR1 and CDR2 sequences are LNHDA and SQIVND (reference sequence). The J segment lost 6 bases and the V segment lost 5 bases, leaving 6 bases of the junction unmatched. The CDR3 is 14 amino acids. The chain's CDR3 is CASSSGTADEKLFF. Written as DNA, the CDR3 is TGTGCCAGTAGTTCAGGGACAGCGGATGAAAAACTGTTTTTT.

The V and J genes are TRBV30 and TRBJ2-4; either TRBD1 or TRBD2 may supply D (5 bases each). Trimming left V 2 bases short and J 1 base short, with 12 bases between. CDR1 is GTSNPN and CDR2 is SVGIG in the germline V gene (reference sequence). The CDR3 is 15 amino acids. The CDR3 loop is CAWSRGAGAKNIQYF. As DNA, the CDR3 is TGTGCCTGGAGTCGGGGCGCAGGGGCCAAAAACATTCAGTACTTC.

J is TRBJ2-7 and V is TRBV20-1; TRBD2 matches at 7 bases. With 3 bases clipped from V and 6 bases from J, the junction kept 8 bases outside the gene matches. Germline CDR1 and CDR2: DFQATT and SNEGSKA (reference sequence). The CDR3 is 13 amino acids. CDR3 protein: CSARGGELAEQYF. The CDR3 bases are TGCAGTGCTAGGGGGGGGGAGCTGGCCGAGCAGTACTTC.

The chain carries TRBV29-1 and TRBJ2-3, with D tentatively TRBD2 (7 bases). V was pared by 4 bases and J by 5 bases, with 25 bases between. CDR1 and CDR2 (germline): SQVTM, ANQGSEA. The CDR3 totals 17 residues. Here the CDR3 reads CSVAPGGYRGEGDTQYF. CDR3 nucleotide sequence: TGCAGCGTTGCGCCTGGCGGTTATAGGGGGGAGGGAGATACGCAGTATTTT.

The CDR3 loop reads CASRPTQGWSTEAFF. CDR3 nucleotides: TGTGCCAGCAGACCAACGCAGGGGTGGAGCACTGAAGCTTTCTTT. The genes are TRBV7-2 and TRBJ1-1; weak D call: TRBD1 (6 bases). The CDR3 runs 15 residues. Per germline, CDR1 SGHTA and CDR2 FQGNSA. V lost 6 bases and J 4 bases, leaving 18 bases between the germline ends.

This clonotype was seen repeatedly, ten times or more. This chain links TRBV5-1 with TRBJ1-2, with TRBD1 as a possible D gene (5 bases). Germline V gene lookup returns CDR1 SGHRS and CDR2 YFSETQ. Between the trimmed V and J ends, which lost 4 bases and 4 bases, there was a span of 17 bases. The CDR3 contains 15 residues. The CDR3 DNA sequence: TGCGCCAGCAGCAGAGGGACGGACATTGGCTATGGCTACACCTTC. It yields the protein CASSRGTDIGYGYTF.

At least ten counts were recorded for this clonotype. This rearrangement joins TRBV12-3 or TRBV12-4 to TRBJ1-5; the D is unclear. Trimming removed 3 bases at V and 5 bases at J, with 11 bases between. CDR3 length: 14 amino acids. The CDR3 bases are TGTGCCAGCAGTTTTCGACGGGTTGATCAGCCCCAGCATTTT. Translating it yields CASSFRRVDQPQHF.

The rearrangement joins TRBV25-1 to TRBJ2-2; D is unclear. CDR3 size: 12 residues. CDR1 is MGHDK and CDR2 is SYGVNS in the germline V gene. Trimming took off 9 bases at V and 1 base at J, with 6 bases between the two ends. The CDR3 DNA is TGTGCCAGTACAGAGAACACCGGGGAGCTGTTTTTT. Translated, it gives CASTENTGELFF.